The rows below give T cell receptor beta chains drawn from one sample of a study of T cells in Graves' hyperthyroidism and ophthalmopathy. TCRdb processed the multiplex PCR reads anew with MiXCR; each CDR3 protein has one entry. The sample contains 600,000 to 900,000 distinct CDR3 sequences, 15% to 20% of which appear only once. Sample: blood. These receptors all come from a man aged 18 to 29 with Graves' hyperthyroidism. Both conserved end residues are part of each CDR3. The order of the fields is V gene, D gene, clone size, J gene, CDR3 length, CDR3 DNA, CDR3 protein. D genes are given only for firm matches. Only part of the rows carry a size: once, few, many, or a class if the clone is expanded.

V gene: TRBV9
D gene: NA
clone size: few
J gene: TRBJ1-1
CDR3 length: 14
CDR3 DNA: TGTGCCAGCAGCGTAGAGGTGGCAGGGGCTGAAGCTTTCTTT
CDR3 protein: CASSVEVAGAEAFF

V gene: TRBV4-1
D gene: NA
clone size: NA
J gene: TRBJ2-2
CDR3 length: 13
CDR3 DNA: TGCGCCAGCAGCCAAGATCGAAGCGGGGAGCTGTTTTTT
CDR3 protein: CASSQDRSGELFF

V gene: TRBV5-8
D gene: NA
clone size: NA
J gene: TRBJ1-5
CDR3 length: 13
CDR3 DNA: TGTGCCAGCAGCTCAGGGGCTCAGCAGCCCCAGCATTTT
CDR3 protein: CASSSGAQQPQHF

V gene: TRBV2
D gene: NA
clone size: NA
J gene: TRBJ1-1
CDR3 length: 15
CDR3 DNA: TGTGCCAGCAGTTTCTCGGGACACTCGAACACTGAAGCTTTCTTT
CDR3 protein: CASSFSGHSNTEAFF

V gene: TRBV4-1
D gene: TRBD2
clone size: NA
J gene: TRBJ2-7
CDR3 length: 15
CDR3 DNA: TGCGCCAGCAGCAGGTCGGGAGGTAGCTCCTACGAGCAGTACTTC
CDR3 protein: CASSRSGGSSYEQYF

V gene: TRBV10-2
D gene: NA
clone size: few
J gene: TRBJ2-7
CDR3 length: 13
CDR3 DNA: TGCGCCAGCAGTGAGTCCAGGGTCCACGAGCAGTACTTC
CDR3 protein: CASSESRVHEQYF

V gene: TRBV28
D gene: NA
clone size: many
J gene: TRBJ2-3
CDR3 length: 18
CDR3 DNA: TGTGCCAGCAGTTCGAACCTCGTTGGAGGGAGTTTCGCAGATACGCAGTATTTT
CDR3 protein: CASSSNLVGGSFADTQYF

V gene: TRBV28
D gene: TRBD2
clone size: many
J gene: TRBJ2-1
CDR3 length: 16
CDR3 DNA: TGTGCCAGCAGTCTCCGGGAGGGGGGGTCCTACAATGAGCAGTTCTTC
CDR3 protein: CASSLREGGSYNEQFF

V gene: TRBV7-9
D gene: NA
clone size: few
J gene: TRBJ2-5
CDR3 length: 15
CDR3 DNA: TGTGCCAGCAGCTTACGAGTGCCTGTGAAAGAGACCCAGTACTTC
CDR3 protein: CASSLRVPVKETQYF

V gene: TRBV20-1
D gene: NA
clone size: NA
J gene: TRBJ2-7
CDR3 length: 15
CDR3 DNA: TGCAGTGCTGGTACCGGGACACGGAGCTCCTACGAGCAGTACTTC
CDR3 protein: CSAGTGTRSSYEQYF

V gene: TRBV28
D gene: NA
clone size: many
J gene: TRBJ2-5
CDR3 length: 13
CDR3 DNA: TGTGCCAGCAGGGAGGGGCGGGAAGAGACCCAGTACTTC
CDR3 protein: CASREGREETQYF

V gene: TRBV18
D gene: TRBD1
clone size: many
J gene: TRBJ1-1
CDR3 length: 16
CDR3 DNA: TGTGCCAGCTCATCAGCGGACAGGGGGCTGAACACTGAAGCTTTCTTT
CDR3 protein: CASSSADRGLNTEAFF

V gene: TRBV28
D gene: NA
clone size: many
J gene: TRBJ1-4
CDR3 length: 13
CDR3 DNA: TGTGCCAGCAGTCTCTGGACAGTTGAAAAACTGTTTTTT
CDR3 protein: CASSLWTVEKLFF

V gene: TRBV28
D gene: NA
clone size: few
J gene: TRBJ2-2
CDR3 length: 11
CDR3 DNA: TGTGCCAGCCTGCGGGCCGGGGAGCTGTTTTTT
CDR3 protein: CASLRAGELFF

V gene: TRBV11-2
D gene: NA
clone size: few
J gene: TRBJ2-5
CDR3 length: 15
CDR3 DNA: TGTGCCAGCACCTTATTTTTTACCCACCAAGAGACCCAGTACTTC
CDR3 protein: CASTLFFTHQETQYF

V gene: TRBV2
D gene: NA
clone size: few
J gene: TRBJ2-2
CDR3 length: 15
CDR3 DNA: TGTGCCAGCAGGGGAACAGGGTCTGACACCGGGGAGCTGTTTTTT
CDR3 protein: CASRGTGSDTGELFF

V gene: TRBV12-3/TRBV12-4
D gene: TRBD2
clone size: NA
J gene: TRBJ2-3
CDR3 length: 13
CDR3 DNA: TGTGCCAGCAGCGGGGGGGAGCAAGATACGCAGTATTTT
CDR3 protein: CASSGGEQDTQYF

V gene: TRBV30
D gene: NA
clone size: many
J gene: TRBJ1-5
CDR3 length: 13
CDR3 DNA: TGTGCCTGGAGTAGCGATAGCAATCAGCCCCAGCATTTT
CDR3 protein: CAWSSDSNQPQHF

V gene: TRBV20-1
D gene: NA
clone size: NA
J gene: TRBJ2-5
CDR3 length: 14
CDR3 DNA: TGCAGTGCTAGAGCACAGGGGGGGAAGGAGACCCAGTACTTC
CDR3 protein: CSARAQGGKETQYF

V gene: TRBV20-1
D gene: TRBD2
clone size: few
J gene: TRBJ2-1
CDR3 length: 16
CDR3 DNA: TGCAGTGCTAGTGATACTAGCGGGAGAACCTACAATGAGCAGTTCTTC
CDR3 protein: CSASDTSGRTYNEQFF

V gene: TRBV7-9
D gene: NA
clone size: few
J gene: TRBJ2-1
CDR3 length: 14
CDR3 DNA: TGTGCCAGCAGCTTAGTGGGAACCTACAATGAGCAGTTCTTC
CDR3 protein: CASSLVGTYNEQFF

V gene: TRBV20-1
D gene: TRBD2
clone size: many
J gene: TRBJ2-7
CDR3 length: 16
CDR3 DNA: TGCAGTTACCTACCGGGACTAGCGGGAGTTAACTACGAGCAGTACTTC
CDR3 protein: CSYLPGLAGVNYEQYF

V gene: TRBV10-3
D gene: TRBD1
clone size: few
J gene: TRBJ2-2
CDR3 length: 14
CDR3 DNA: TGTGCCATCAGTGGACAGGGGGCAAGCGGGGAGCTGTTTTTT
CDR3 protein: CAISGQGASGELFF

V gene: TRBV28
D gene: NA
clone size: few
J gene: TRBJ2-7
CDR3 length: 13
CDR3 DNA: TGTGCCAGCCACAAGGGACAAGCCTACGAGCAGTACTTC
CDR3 protein: CASHKGQAYEQYF

V gene: TRBV14
D gene: NA
clone size: NA
J gene: TRBJ2-3
CDR3 length: 14
CDR3 DNA: TGTGCCAGCAGCCTCGACCACCCCGTAGATACGCAGTATTTT
CDR3 protein: CASSLDHPVDTQYF

V gene: TRBV30
D gene: TRBD1
clone size: few
J gene: TRBJ1-1
CDR3 length: 16
CDR3 DNA: TGTGCCTCAACTCCGGGACAGGGTTTTCGATCCACTGAAGCTTTCTTT
CDR3 protein: CASTPGQGFRSTEAFF

V gene: TRBV11-2
D gene: TRBD2
clone size: many
J gene: TRBJ2-7
CDR3 length: 15
CDR3 DNA: TGTGCCAGCAGCTTTACTAGCGGGAGAACCTACGAGCAGTACTTC
CDR3 protein: CASSFTSGRTYEQYF

V gene: TRBV6-1
D gene: TRBD2
clone size: NA
J gene: TRBJ2-2
CDR3 length: 19
CDR3 DNA: TGTGCCAGCAGTCTTTTTCCGGGACTAGCGGGAGGTTGGACCGGGGAGCTGTTTTTT
CDR3 protein: CASSLFPGLAGGWTGELFF

V gene: TRBV5-1
D gene: TRBD1
clone size: NA
J gene: TRBJ1-4
CDR3 length: 14
CDR3 DNA: TGCGCCAGCAGCGGGGGGACAGGGAGAGAAAAACTGTTTTTT
CDR3 protein: CASSGGTGREKLFF

V gene: TRBV4-1
D gene: TRBD1
clone size: few
J gene: TRBJ1-5
CDR3 length: 18
CDR3 DNA: TGCGCCAGCAGCCAAGGGGGGGGAGGGGACAGCTACAATCAGCCCCAGCATTTT
CDR3 protein: CASSQGGGGDSYNQPQHF

V gene: TRBV28
D gene: NA
clone size: NA
J gene: TRBJ2-3
CDR3 length: 15
CDR3 DNA: TGTGCCAGCAGTTTAACAGGATCCATGGCAGATACGCAGTATTTT
CDR3 protein: CASSLTGSMADTQYF

V gene: TRBV28
D gene: NA
clone size: NA
J gene: TRBJ2-5
CDR3 length: 14
CDR3 DNA: TGTGCCAGCAGTTTGGCTGGGATATTGGAGACCCAGTACTTC
CDR3 protein: CASSLAGILETQYF

V gene: TRBV11-3
D gene: TRBD1
clone size: NA
J gene: TRBJ2-7
CDR3 length: 15
CDR3 DNA: TGTGCCAGCAGCCGCATCGGGACAGGGGAGGGCGAGCAGTACTTC
CDR3 protein: CASSRIGTGEGEQYF

V gene: TRBV20-1
D gene: NA
clone size: few
J gene: TRBJ2-1
CDR3 length: 15
CDR3 DNA: TGCAGTGCTAGAGTTGGCCCCCGCCCCTACAATGAGCAGTTCTTC
CDR3 protein: CSARVGPRPYNEQFF

V gene: TRBV20-1
D gene: NA
clone size: many
J gene: TRBJ1-2
CDR3 length: 11
CDR3 DNA: TGCAGTGTCCGGTTTAACTATGGCTACACCTTC
CDR3 protein: CSVRFNYGYTF

V gene: TRBV28
D gene: NA
clone size: many
J gene: TRBJ2-7
CDR3 length: 10
CDR3 DNA: TGTGCCAGCAGTGCCCTCGAGCAGTACTTC
CDR3 protein: CASSALEQYF

V gene: TRBV20-1
D gene: TRBD2
clone size: once
J gene: TRBJ2-2
CDR3 length: 15
CDR3 DNA: TGCAGTGCTAGACCTAGCGGGGGCGCGACGGGGGAGCTGTTTTTT
CDR3 protein: CSARPSGGATGELFF

V gene: TRBV7-2
D gene: NA
clone size: few
J gene: TRBJ2-7
CDR3 length: 15
CDR3 DNA: TGTGCCAGCAGCTTAGGGGACTCCCCCTCCTACGAGCAGTACTTC
CDR3 protein: CASSLGDSPSYEQYF

V gene: TRBV28
D gene: NA
clone size: NA
J gene: TRBJ2-4
CDR3 length: 11
CDR3 DNA: TGTGCCAGCAGTTTGGGGCGGGTTGTAAACTTC
CDR3 protein: CASSLGRVVNF

V gene: TRBV7-2
D gene: TRBD1
clone size: many
J gene: TRBJ2-3
CDR3 length: 16
CDR3 DNA: TGTGCCAGCAGCATAGCCGGGACAGGGAGCACAGATACGCAGTATTTT
CDR3 protein: CASSIAGTGSTDTQYF

V gene: TRBV24-1
D gene: NA
clone size: many
J gene: TRBJ1-1
CDR3 length: 15
CDR3 DNA: TGTGCCACCAGTGAATCCGGGACGGTGAACACTGAAGCTTTCTTT
CDR3 protein: CATSESGTVNTEAFF

V gene: TRBV20-1
D gene: NA
clone size: NA
J gene: TRBJ1-6
CDR3 length: 14
CDR3 DNA: TGCAGTGCTAGTAGGGCACCCCATAATTCACCCCTCCACTTT
CDR3 protein: CSASRAPHNSPLHF

V gene: TRBV20-1
D gene: TRBD1
clone size: few
J gene: TRBJ1-2
CDR3 length: 15
CDR3 DNA: TGCAGTGCGATCGAACCCCGGACAGGGGGCTATGGCTACACCTTC
CDR3 protein: CSAIEPRTGGYGYTF

V gene: TRBV5-1
D gene: NA
clone size: many
J gene: TRBJ1-1
CDR3 length: 15
CDR3 DNA: TGCGCCAGCAGCTTGGAAGGGAGGTATGCGGCTGAAGCTTTCTTT
CDR3 protein: CASSLEGRYAAEAFF

V gene: TRBV28
D gene: TRBD1
clone size: NA
J gene: TRBJ1-5
CDR3 length: 15
CDR3 DNA: TGTGCCAGCAGTCCTCAGGACAGGGGGAATCAGCCCCAGCATTTT
CDR3 protein: CASSPQDRGNQPQHF

V gene: TRBV28
D gene: TRBD1
clone size: few
J gene: TRBJ2-3
CDR3 length: 15
CDR3 DNA: TGTGCCAGCAGTTTTAGACAGGGCCTTACGGATACGCAGTATTTT
CDR3 protein: CASSFRQGLTDTQYF

V gene: TRBV18
D gene: TRBD1
clone size: few
J gene: TRBJ2-7
CDR3 length: 15
CDR3 DNA: TGTGCCAGCTCAAACACAGGGGGGATTGGACGCGAGCAGTACTTC
CDR3 protein: CASSNTGGIGREQYF

V gene: TRBV28
D gene: TRBD1
clone size: many
J gene: TRBJ1-2
CDR3 length: 13
CDR3 DNA: TGTGCCAGCACCTCCCAGGGGGCGGATGGCTACACCTTC
CDR3 protein: CASTSQGADGYTF

V gene: TRBV6-1
D gene: NA
clone size: many
J gene: TRBJ1-5
CDR3 length: 16
CDR3 DNA: TGTGCCAGCAGGGCCCCGAGGAGCGGGGGCAATCAGCCCCAGCATTTT
CDR3 protein: CASRAPRSGGNQPQHF

V gene: TRBV27
D gene: NA
clone size: few
J gene: TRBJ1-1
CDR3 length: 13
CDR3 DNA: TGTGCCAGCAGTTTATTTGGTCGCACTGAAACTTTCTTT
CDR3 protein: CASSLFGRTETFF

V gene: TRBV28
D gene: TRBD1
clone size: few
J gene: TRBJ2-5
CDR3 length: 14
CDR3 DNA: TGTGCCAGCAGTGAGGACAGGGGCGTGGAGACCCAGTACTTC
CDR3 protein: CASSEDRGVETQYF

V gene: TRBV2
D gene: NA
clone size: once
J gene: TRBJ1-5
CDR3 length: 13
CDR3 DNA: TGTGCCAGCAGCCGCGCCCTCCCTCAGCCCCAGCATTTT
CDR3 protein: CASSRALPQPQHF